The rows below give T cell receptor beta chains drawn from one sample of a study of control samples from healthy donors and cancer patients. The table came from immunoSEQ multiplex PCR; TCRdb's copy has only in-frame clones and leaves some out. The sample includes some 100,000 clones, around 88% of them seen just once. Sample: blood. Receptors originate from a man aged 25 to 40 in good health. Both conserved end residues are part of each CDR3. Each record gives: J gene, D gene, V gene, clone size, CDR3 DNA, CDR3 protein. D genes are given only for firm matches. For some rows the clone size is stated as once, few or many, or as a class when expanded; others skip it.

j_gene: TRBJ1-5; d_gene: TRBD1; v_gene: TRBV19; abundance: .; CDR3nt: TGTGCCAGTAGAACCGGACAGGCGGGAAATCAGCCCCAGCATTTT; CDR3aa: CASRTGQAGNQPQHF
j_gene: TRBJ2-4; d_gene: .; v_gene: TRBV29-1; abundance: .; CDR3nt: TGCAGCGTTGTGGTGACAGGGAGGAACATTCAGTACTTC; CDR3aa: CSVVVTGRNIQYF
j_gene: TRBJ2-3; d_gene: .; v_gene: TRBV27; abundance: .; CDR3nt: TGTGCCAGCAGCGGGGTAGCAACAGATACGCAGTATTTT; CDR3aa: CASSGVATDTQYF
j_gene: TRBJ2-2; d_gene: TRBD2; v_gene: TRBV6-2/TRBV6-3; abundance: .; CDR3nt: TGTGCCAGCAGTTACCCCGGACTAGCGGTCACATACACCGGGGAGCTGTTTTTT; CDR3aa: CASSYPGLAVTYTGELFF
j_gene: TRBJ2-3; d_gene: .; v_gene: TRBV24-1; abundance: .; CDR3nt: TGTGCCACCAGTGATTTGGGGACTTCGGGTCGGTTTGCGCAGTATTTT; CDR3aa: CATSDLGTSGRFAQYF
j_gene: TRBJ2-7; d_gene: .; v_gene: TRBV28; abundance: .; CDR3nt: TGTGCCAGCATCCCCCTTCGGCGGGATAGCTCCTACGAGCAGTACTTC; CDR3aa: CASIPLRRDSSYEQYF
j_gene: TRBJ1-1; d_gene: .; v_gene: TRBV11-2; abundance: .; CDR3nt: TGTGCCAGCAGCTTAAGGCAACAGGTCCTGGCTTTCTTT; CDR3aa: CASSLRQQVLAFF
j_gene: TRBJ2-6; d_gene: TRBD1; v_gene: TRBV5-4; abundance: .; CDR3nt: TGTGCCAGCGGGGGACAGGGGACTGGGGCCAACGTCCTGACTTTC; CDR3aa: CASGGQGTGANVLTF
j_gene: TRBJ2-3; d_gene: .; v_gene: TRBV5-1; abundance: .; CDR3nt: TGCGCCAGCAGTCCCGGACAGATCACAGATACGCAGTATTTT; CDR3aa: CASSPGQITDTQYF
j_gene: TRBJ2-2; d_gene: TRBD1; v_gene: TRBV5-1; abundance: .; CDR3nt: TGCGCCAGCAGCTTGGCTCAGGGGGCCGGGGAGCTGTTTTTT; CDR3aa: CASSLAQGAGELFF
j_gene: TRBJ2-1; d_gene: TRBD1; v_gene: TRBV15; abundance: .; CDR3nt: TGTGCCACCAGCAGAGATAGGGACAGGGGCCAACACAATGAGCAGTTCTTC; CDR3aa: CATSRDRDRGQHNEQFF
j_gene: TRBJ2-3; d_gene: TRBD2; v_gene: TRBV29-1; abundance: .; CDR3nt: TGCAGCGTTGTATCGGGAGGGGGAAGATCTCTGGAGTATTTT; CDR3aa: CSVVSGGGRSLEYF
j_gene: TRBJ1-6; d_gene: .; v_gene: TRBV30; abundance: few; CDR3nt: TGTGCCTCCCGACAGAGCTCCTATAATTCACCCCTCCACTTT; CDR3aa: CASRQSSYNSPLHF
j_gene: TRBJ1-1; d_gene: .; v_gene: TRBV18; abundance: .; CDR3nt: TGTGCCAGCTCACCGGTCGGACAGACGAACACTGAAGCTTTCTTT; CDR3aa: CASSPVGQTNTEAFF
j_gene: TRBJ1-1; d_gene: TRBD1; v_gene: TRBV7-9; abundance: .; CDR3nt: TGTGCCAGCAGCTTAAACAGGGGGCGCCAACCAGCTTTCTTT; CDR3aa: CASSLNRGRQPAFF
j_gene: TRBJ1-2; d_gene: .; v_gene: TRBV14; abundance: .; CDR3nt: TGTGCCAGCAGCCAAGATCGCGGACCCTCCTATGGCTACACCTTC; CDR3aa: CASSQDRGPSYGYTF
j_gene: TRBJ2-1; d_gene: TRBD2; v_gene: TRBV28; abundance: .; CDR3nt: TGTGCCACCGGCTTTGGCGGGAGAGGGTATGAGCAGTTCTTC; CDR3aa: CATGFGGRGYEQFF
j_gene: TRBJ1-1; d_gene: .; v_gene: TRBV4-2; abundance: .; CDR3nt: TGTGCCAGCAGCCAAGTGGGGACAAATGAAGCTTTCTTT; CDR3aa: CASSQVGTNEAFF
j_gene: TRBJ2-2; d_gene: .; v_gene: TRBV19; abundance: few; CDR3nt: TGTGCCAGTAGTATCCAGGGGTCGACCGGGGAGCTGTTTTTT; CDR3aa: CASSIQGSTGELFF
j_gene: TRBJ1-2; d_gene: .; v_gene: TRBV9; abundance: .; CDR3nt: TGTGCCAGCAGCAATAACGTCGGGGGACACTATGGCTACACCTTC; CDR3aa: CASSNNVGGHYGYTF
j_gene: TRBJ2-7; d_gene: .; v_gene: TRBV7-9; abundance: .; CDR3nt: TGTGCCAGCAGCACCAGGCCCTCCCTACGGGACGAGCAGTACTTC; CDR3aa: CASSTRPSLRDEQYF
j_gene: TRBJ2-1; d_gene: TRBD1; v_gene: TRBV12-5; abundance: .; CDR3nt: TGTGCTAGTGGTCCAGGGACAGGGGGCTACAATGAGCAGTTCTTC; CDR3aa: CASGPGTGGYNEQFF
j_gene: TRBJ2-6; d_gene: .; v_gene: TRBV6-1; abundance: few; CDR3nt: TGTGCCAGCAGTGAAGCTAACAGGCTCCTGAGGTGGGGGGCCAACGTCCTGACTTTC; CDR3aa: CASSEANRLLRWGANVLTF
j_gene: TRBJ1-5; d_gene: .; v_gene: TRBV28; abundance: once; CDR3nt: TGTGCCAGCAGCATCAGGGTGTTTGAAAATCAGCCCCAGCATTTT; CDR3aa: CASSIRVFENQPQHF
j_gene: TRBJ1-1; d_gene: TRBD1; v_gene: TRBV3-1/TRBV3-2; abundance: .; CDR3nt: TGTGCCAGCAGCCAAGTTTGGACAGGGACTGATGTCACCCGGGGCTCTGAAGCTTTCTTT; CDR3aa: CASSQVWTGTDVTRGSEAFF
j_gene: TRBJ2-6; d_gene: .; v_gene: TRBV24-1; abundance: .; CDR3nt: TGTGCCACCAGTGATAAGGCGTCGGGGGCCAACGTCCTGACTTTC; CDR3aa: CATSDKASGANVLTF
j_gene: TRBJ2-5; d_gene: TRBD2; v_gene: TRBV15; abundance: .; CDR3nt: TGTGCCACCAGCAGAGGGTACCGTAGTAATAAGGAAAAAGGACTAGCGGGAAGGGAGACCCAGTACTTC; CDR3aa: CATSRGYRSNKEKGLAGRETQYF
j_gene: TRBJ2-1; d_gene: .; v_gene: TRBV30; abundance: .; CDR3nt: TGTGCCTGGAGATCACTAGCCAATGAGCAGTTCTTC; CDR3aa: CAWRSLANEQFF
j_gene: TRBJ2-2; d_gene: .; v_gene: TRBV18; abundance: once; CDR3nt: TGTGCCAGCTCATCCAGCCTTATCCCCAGGGAGCCCGGGGAGCTGTTTTTT; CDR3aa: CASSSSLIPREPGELFF
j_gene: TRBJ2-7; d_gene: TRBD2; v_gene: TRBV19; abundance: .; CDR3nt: TGTGCCAGTAGTCCGTATGGGACTAGCGGTGCCTACGAGCAGTACTTC; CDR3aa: CASSPYGTSGAYEQYF
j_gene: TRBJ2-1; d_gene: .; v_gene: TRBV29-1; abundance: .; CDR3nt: TGCAGCGTTGGGTCGGCAGGGATCAATGAGCAGTTCTTC; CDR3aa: CSVGSAGINEQFF
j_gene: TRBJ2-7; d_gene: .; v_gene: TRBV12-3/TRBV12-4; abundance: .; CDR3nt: TGTGCCAGCAGTTTGATGTCTTCCTACGAGCAGTACTTC; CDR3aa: CASSLMSSYEQYF
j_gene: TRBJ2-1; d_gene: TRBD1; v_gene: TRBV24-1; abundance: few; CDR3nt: TGTGCCACCAGTGATGGGACAGGGGCCCCCTACAATGAGCAGTTCTTC; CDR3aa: CATSDGTGAPYNEQFF
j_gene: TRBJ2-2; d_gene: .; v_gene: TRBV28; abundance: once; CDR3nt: TGTGCCAGCAGTCTTCTAGGAGGGGAGCTGTTTTTT; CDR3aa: CASSLLGGELFF
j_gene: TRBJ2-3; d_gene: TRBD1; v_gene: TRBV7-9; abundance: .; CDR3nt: TGTGCCAGCAGCCGGGACAGGGGGACAGATACGCAGTATTTT; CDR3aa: CASSRDRGTDTQYF
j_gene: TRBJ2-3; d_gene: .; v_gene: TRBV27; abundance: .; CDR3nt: TGTGCCAGCAGTTTAATTTTCGGGCTCGGGGGCACAGATACGCAGTATTTT; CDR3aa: CASSLIFGLGGTDTQYF